This record concerns one TCR beta chain sequence. This clone was found many times. Its antigen is unknown. There are no base qualities to consult, and no much larger clone falls within one base. The library was produced with the immunoSEQ multiplex PCR assay. A mixture of 60 forward primers for TCR Vbeta segments and 13 reverse primers for TCR Jbeta segments was used in the multiplex PCR. Amplification of the CDR3 region of rearranged TCR beta genes was performed with a multiplex PCR assay on genomic DNA. The amplified TCR beta libraries were sequenced on the Illumina HiSeq System as 87-base-pair reads. In the paper's pipeline: A later analysis tallied 75 million to 85 million unique TCR beta chains across the 550 to 850 repertoires, and around 9.9 million of those chains were shared by two or more donors. Raw reads were error-corrected and collapsed into unique sequences with a nearest-neighbor algorithm that merged closely related sequences to remove PCR and sequencing errors. To assign V, D and J gene segments, CDR3 sequences were aligned to IMGT reference sequences. For a sequence to be retained, a match of at least six nucleotides was required to both a V gene segment and a J gene segment. A rearrangement counted as productive if the CDR3 had no stop codons and remained in frame with V and J, and every other rearrangement counted as non-productive. CDR3 was defined according to IMGT convention as the region running from the second conserved V-encoded cysteine to the conserved J-encoded phenylalanine. The earlier analysis of a few hundred of the donors excluded sequences that lacked an unambiguous match to a single V gene segment. An earlier analysis of 587 of the donors called V segments functional above 56.7% productive rearrangements and segregating when the between-donor standard deviation exceeded 5%. A statistical classification framework was built to diagnose cytomegalovirus status from the catalog of TCR beta chain sequences. V and J gene assignment, in a later analysis, came from comparing TCR nucleotide sequences with IMGT/GENE-DB human TR gene sequences. The TCRdist pipeline was used in a later analysis to assign CDR3 sequences and most-parsimonious VDJ recombination scenarios. A later analysis defined each TCR beta chain by its CDR3 amino acid sequence plus V-gene family, and excluded reads lacking a unique V-gene family. In a later analysis, 450 to 600 highly shared, low-generation-probability nucleotide sequences were removed to address suspected cross-contamination and a sequencing artifact. A later analysis calculated a clonal expansion index for each public chain from normalized within-repertoire ranks of inferred template counts. In a later analysis, generation probabilities were computed using a VDJ recombination model fitted to out-of-frame rearrangements, and the results were checked against IGoR. Hypergeometric tests were used in a later analysis to score TCR-TCR, TCR-HLA and TCR-CMV co-occurrence, with a repertoire-size bias correction applied to the TCR pairs. A later analysis estimated false discovery rates by permuting HLA or CMV assignments 20 times. In a later analysis, co-occurring TCRs were grouped using DBSCAN, with TCRdist sequence similarity added in when clustering inside HLA-allele-positive subsets. Repertoires with fewer than 30,000 or more than 120,000 public chains were left out of co-occurrence clustering, as were roughly five repertoires with anomalous nucleotide sharing. TCRdb took over this immuneACCESS table, retaining in-frame rearrangements with V and J assigned. Such tables are incomplete; in checked studies, under half of the missing clones stem from an unresolved V gene, and the remainder is unexplained. The V and J calls and clone size were taken over from that table, and D and trimming were inferred from the DNA. For this sample the table gives tens of thousands of clones, of which 74% were detected only once. Around 6.5% of the sample rests with the top ten.

This entry belongs to a study of cytomegalovirus exposure and HLA in healthy donors (dated by TCRdb to the late 2010s). Background for the entire study: In an earlier analysis of under 600 of the donors, 276 Gb of sequence data and 90 million to 120 million unique TCR beta sequences from roughly 180 million T cells were reported. The number of donors typed differed by locus, with about 629-640 for A, B, C, DRB1 and DQB1, more than 500 for DQA1, about 610 for DPA1, and around 460 for DPB1. A separate validation cohort of roughly 130 different subjects was used in addition to the approximately 700-subject first cohort. All discovery cohort repertoires had been generated on a single sequencing platform. An earlier analysis of approximately 640 of the donors applied high-throughput TCR beta sequencing to assess whether each TCR beta V gene segment acted as functional or pseudogenic. Of the roughly 400 genotyped donors, approximately 83% fell in the genetic ancestry cluster associated with self-reported Caucasian donors. The study combined high-throughput TCR immunosequencing, statistical association of individual TCRs with disease status, and machine learning to predict cytomegalovirus infection status. Roughly 300 gigabases of sequencing data and around 87 million unique TCR sequences were included in an early release covering under 650 HLA-typed donors. To study patterns of TCR occurrence, a later analysis re-analyzed previously published TCR beta repertoires from more than 550 donors and added high-resolution HLA genotyping. Both class I and class II loci were covered by HLA typing, at four-digit resolution. Rather than drawing on any new phenotypic data, the later analysis identified candidate immune exposures from TCR beta sequences and the way those sequences occurred across donors. A later genetic analysis used genome-wide SNP genotypes for about 65% of the 666 donors, treating that subset as a discovery cohort. Because of strong linkage in the cohort, four to six DR-DQ haplotypes were treated as single units for association and clustering. Across around 400 genotyped donors of the cohort, an average of about 240,000 unique TCR beta nucleotide sequences per donor were sequenced, and 15% to 20% of those sequences were non-productive. Donor age, sex, ethnicity and CMV serostatus were collected together with the repertoire data. The study aimed to test whether cataloging public T cell receptors could reveal signatures of past pathogen exposure. Using immunosequencing, the study profiled T cell repertoires from 500 to 800 subjects and related those repertoires to cytomegalovirus serostatus. General study outcomes and caveats: A further reported finding was that TCR beta sequences accurately predicted the HLA-A and HLA-B alleles for most subjects in the first cohort. HLA typing was unavailable for some donors at each locus, so association tests used only the typed subset. Linkage disequilibrium might explain the correlated functional status among segregating V segments, but an unknown experimental factor could not be ruled out. The classifier was reported to diagnose cytomegalovirus status with high specificity and sensitivity in both the original and validation cohorts. In vitro tests confirmed that a few of the cytomegalovirus-associated TCR beta chains recognize cytomegalovirus antigens. Because counts were too low, 15 to 20 rarely observed V segments, including chromosome 9 orphons, were excluded from the earlier analysis of roughly 580 of the donors. This cohort had only TCR beta chains sequenced, and the lack of alpha or paired-chain data limited which features could be detected. The authors suggested that the approach could potentially be generalized to other disease states and immunological phenotypes. In a later analysis, HLA-associated TCR beta chains were found to be more clonally expanded and to have lower generation probabilities than equally common non-associated chains. Sequencing depth was assumed to be roughly uniform across donors in the presence/absence analyses, though that assumption may not hold. A later analysis associated about 17,000 TCR beta sequences with specific HLA alleles at a false discovery rate of 0.05. V-gene and J-gene trimming of TCR beta chains was associated with a missense DCLRE1C variant in a later genetic analysis, and the association was replicated in an independent cohort. Most TCR sequences were seen in very few donors, while some public TCRs were found in many individuals. In the study, around 150 TCR beta chains were listed as associated with cytomegalovirus. When HLA alleles, especially DR and DQ, strongly co-occurred, TCR associations were difficult to assign to individual alleles. In a later genetic analysis, fewer N-insertions in productive TCRs were reported among donors in an Asian-associated ancestry cluster than the 666-donor mean. The sequencing pipeline was judged likely to have produced a cluster of highly shared sequence variants as a technical artifact. CMV serostatus was the only immune exposure information available for the cohort. A later analysis found that TCR association rates varied across HLA loci, with DRB1 alleles showing the most associated TCRs and HLA-C alleles the fewest. In an earlier analysis of 587 of the donors, most TCR beta V segments appeared in productive rearrangements about 87% or about 30% of the time, broadly matching IMGT annotations. Several of the top co-occurrence clusters appeared to be linked to parvovirus B19, influenza, CMV and Epstein-Barr virus, according to a later analysis. According to a later analysis, most CMV-associated TCR beta chains appeared to be HLA-restricted, and the HLA associations seemed to be driven largely by CMV exposure.

The cohort comprised more than 550 healthy bone marrow donors. At the time of sampling, every cohort member was nominally healthy, though immune exposures that went unrecorded were likely present. The donor was CMV seropositive and belonged to the group of 270 or so seropositive cohort members. Each donor provided a peripheral blood sample, and peripheral blood mononuclear cells were used for TCR beta sequencing. The Qiagen DNeasy Blood Extraction Kit was used to extract genomic DNA from the blood cell samples. The receptor was derived from a woman aged 45-65 years in good health and CMV-seropositive. The sample taken for sequencing was PBMCs.

The DNA reads TGTGCCAGCAGCTTAGTCTCGGGATCGGGCTACGAGCAGTACTTC. Its protein reads: CASSLVSGSGYEQYF. The chain couples TRBV11-3 to TRBJ2-7, with a tentative D gene TRBD2 over 5 matching bases. There are 15 amino acids in the CDR3, from cysteine to phenylalanine inclusive. Kept here is only the CDR3 DNA, which spans 45 bases and is read in frame from base 1. From the germline V gene, CDR1 is SGHNT and CDR2 is YENEEA. Trimming at the junction amounts to 1 base on V and 3 bases on J, and the germline ends lie 13 bases apart.